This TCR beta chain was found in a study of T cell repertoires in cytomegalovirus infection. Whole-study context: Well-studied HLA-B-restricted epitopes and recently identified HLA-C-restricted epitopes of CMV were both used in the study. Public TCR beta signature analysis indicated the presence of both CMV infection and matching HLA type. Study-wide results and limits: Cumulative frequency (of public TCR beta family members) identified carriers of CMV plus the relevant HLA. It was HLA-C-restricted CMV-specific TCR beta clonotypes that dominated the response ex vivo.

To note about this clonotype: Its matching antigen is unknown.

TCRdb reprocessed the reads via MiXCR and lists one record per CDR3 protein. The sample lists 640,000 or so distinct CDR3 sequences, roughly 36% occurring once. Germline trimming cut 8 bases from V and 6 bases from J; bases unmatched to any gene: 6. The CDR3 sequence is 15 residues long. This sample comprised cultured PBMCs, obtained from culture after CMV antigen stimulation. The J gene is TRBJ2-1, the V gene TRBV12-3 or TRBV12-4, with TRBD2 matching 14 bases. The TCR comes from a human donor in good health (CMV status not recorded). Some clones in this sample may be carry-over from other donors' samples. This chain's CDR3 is CASGGTSGSGNEQFF. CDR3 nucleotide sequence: TGTGCCAGCGGGGGGACTAGCGGGAGTGGCAATGAGCAGTTCTTC.